The next 11 T cell receptor beta chains were all read from a single sample in a study of response to subunit inactivated influenza vaccine. TCRdb redid the calling of the RT-PCR reads with MiXCR, one entry per CDR3 protein. The table includes approximately 530,000 distinct CDR3 sequences, 10% to 15% detected once. The sample was PBMCs from blood, taken roughly 46 days after vaccination. The receptors come from a man aged 50 or older who received an inactivated influenza vaccine.

V is TRBV20-1 and J is TRBJ1-1; D not certain. The germline gives CDR1 DFQATT, CDR2 SNEGSKA (reference sequence). Trimming took off 6 bases at V and 0 bases at J, with 11 bases between the two ends. The CDR3 has 13 residues. Here the CDR3 DNA reads TGCAGTGCAGAGGACGGACTGAACACTGAAGCTTTCTTT. It translates to CSAEDGLNTEAFF.

The chain recombines TRBV19 with TRBJ1-5; D possibly corresponds to TRBD1 (5 bases). This CDR3 contains 15 residues. Trimming shortened V by 1 base and J by 0 bases, and 7 bases separated the two germline ends. Germline assignment: CDR1 LNHDA and CDR2 SQIVND (reference sequence). The CDR3: CASSIAGGSNQPQHF. CDR3 nucleotide sequence: TGTGCCAGTAGTATAGCTGGGGGTAGCAATCAGCCCCAGCATTTT.

This clonotype was seen only a few times. This rearrangement joins TRBV4-3 to TRBJ2-3; D ambiguous. Germline lookup yields CDR1 LGHNA and CDR2 YSLEER. The V end lost 0 bases, the J end lost 0 bases, and 10 bases lay between the germline ends. This CDR3 comprises 16 residues. CDR3 residues: CASSQDEVSSTDTQYF. The CDR3 DNA sequence: TGCGCCAGCAGCCAAGATGAGGTGTCCAGCACAGATACGCAGTATTTT.

The chain combines TRBV6-2 or TRBV6-3 with TRBJ2-7; 7 bases match TRBD2. The ends lost 6 bases at V and 3 bases at J; junction bases unmatched: 8. This CDR3 has 14 amino acids. CDR1 and CDR2 from the germline V gene are MNHEY and SVGEGT. The CDR3 DNA follows: TGTGCCAGCAGCCACTTTGGGGGGGACTACGAGCAGTACTTC. Translating gives CASSHFGGDYEQYF.

This chain uses TRBV29-1 with TRBJ1-4; 10 bases are shared with TRBD1. This CDR3 contains 15 residues. Trimming removed 4 bases from V and 8 bases from J; junction bases left unmatched: 10. Germline CDR1 is SQVTM and CDR2 is ANQGSEA. As DNA, the CDR3 is TGCAGCGTTGGCCCCCGGACAGGGGGGGGCGAAAAACTGTTTTTT. It specifies CSVGPRTGGGEKLFF.

CDR3 amino acids: CASSDEPGPWTGELFF. The CDR3 region has the DNA TGTGCCAGCAGTGATGAACCGGGACCTTGGACCGGGGAGCTGTTTTTT. The chain links TRBV25-1 to TRBJ2-2; D is tentatively TRBD1 or TRBD2 (5 bases each). Germline CDR1 is MGHDK and CDR2 is SYGVNS. There are 16 residues in the CDR3. V dropped 3 bases and J dropped 5 bases, with 16 bases sitting between them.

This clonotype was observed at least ten times. The chain is built from TRBV7-9 and TRBJ2-5, with D possibly being TRBD1 (5 bases). V was pared by 2 bases and J by 4 bases, with 14 bases between. Germline V gene lookup returns CDR1 SEHNR and CDR2 FQNEAQ (reference sequence). The CDR3 has 15 residues. The CDR3 here is CASSLPVRVGETQYF. DNA for the CDR3: TGTGCCAGCAGCTTACCGGTCAGGGTGGGAGAGACCCAGTACTTC. Full variable domain (remainder filled in from reference TRBV7-9 and TRBJ2-5): DTGVSQNPRHKITKRGQNVTFRCDPISEHNRLYWYRQTLGQGPEFLTYFQNEAQLEKSRLLSDRFSAERPKGSFSTLEIQRTEQGDSAMYLCASSLPVRVGETQYFGPGTRLLVL.

The V and J genes are TRBV5-8 and TRBJ2-3; the match to TRBD1 covers 8 bases. This CDR3 comprises 17 residues. Trimming took 4 bases from V and 0 from J; bases not matched to a gene: 10. Germline V gives CDR1 SGHTS, CDR2 YDEGEE. As DNA, the CDR3 is TGTGCCAGCAGCCTTGGGACAGGAGGACTTAGCACAGATACGCAGTATTTT. This gives the protein CASSLGTGGLSTDTQYF.

In its sample, this clonotype was seen a few times. The genes are TRBV30 and TRBJ2-7, with TRBD1 identical over 8 bases. The CDR3 is 12 amino acids. Germline V lookup: CDR1 GTSNPN, CDR2 SVGIG (reference sequence). V lost 4 bases to trimming and J lost 6 bases; unmatched junction nucleotides: 5. As DNA, the CDR3 is TGTGCCTGGACCCTTGGACAGGGCGAGCAGTACTTC. This gives the protein CAWTLGQGEQYF.

This clonotype has only a few counts. In DNA form, the CDR3 reads TGCGCCAGCAGCCAAAATAACAGGGCAGAGACCCAGTACTTC. Its translation is CASSQNNRAETQYF. This chain joins TRBV4-1 and TRBJ2-5, with a weak D call TRBD1 (6 bases). The germline V gene has CDR1 MGHRA and CDR2 YSYEKL. There are 14 residues in the CDR3. Deletions cut 2 bases from V and 4 bases from J, with 11 bases between.

This sequence joins TRBV5-6 and TRBJ2-1, with D tentatively TRBD1 (6 bases). The CDR3 totals 17 residues. Germline V CDR1 and CDR2: SGHDT, YYEEEE. Trimming removed 2 bases from V and 1 base from J, with 16 bases in between. The CDR3 nucleotides read TGTGCCAGCAGCTTATCGGACAGACAAAGGTCCTACAATGAGCAGTTCTTC. Its translation is CASSLSDRQRSYNEQFF. Based on the CDR3 plus reference TRBV5-6 and TRBJ2-1, the full variable domain is DAGVTQSPTHLIKTRGQQVTLRCSPKSGHDTVSWYQQALGQGPQFIFQYYEEEERQRGNFPDRFSGHQFPNYSSELNVNALLLGDSALYLCASSLSDRQRSYNEQFFGPGTRLTVL.